These T cell receptor beta chains were read from a single sample in a study of cytomegalovirus exposure and HLA in healthy donors. Repertoires were generated with immunoSEQ multiplex PCR, while TCRdb's copy carries only in-frame clones and drops some. The table includes 150,000 to 200,000 clones, over 70% detected once. Sequencing was done on a sample of PBMCs. The receptors stem from a woman aged 25-40 years in good health and CMV-seronegative. Both conserved end residues are part of each CDR3. Fields, in order: CDR3 protein, CDR3 DNA, V gene, D gene, J gene, clone size. A D gene is named only where the DNA matches it firmly. The size entry is marked missing in some rows and otherwise reads once, few, many or a size class.

CDR3aa: CAWKPRARETQYF; CDR3nt: TGTGCCTGGAAACCCAGGGCGAGGGAGACCCAGTACTTC; v_gene: TRBV30; d_gene: -; j_gene: TRBJ2-5; abundance: few
CDR3aa: CASSLASTGSSNQPQHF; CDR3nt: TGTGCCAGCAGCTTAGCATCGACAGGATCTAGCAATCAGCCCCAGCATTTT; v_gene: TRBV7-9; d_gene: -; j_gene: TRBJ1-5; abundance: -
CDR3aa: CASSLGTPGNTIYF; CDR3nt: TGCGCCAGCAGCTTGGGGACTCCTGGAAACACCATATATTTT; v_gene: TRBV5-1; d_gene: -; j_gene: TRBJ1-3; abundance: -
CDR3aa: CASSLRGSRGLAGELFF; CDR3nt: TGTGCCAGCAGCTTAAGAGGCTCCAGGGGGCTTGCCGGGGAGCTGTTTTTT; v_gene: TRBV7-2; d_gene: TRBD1; j_gene: TRBJ2-2; abundance: few
CDR3aa: CASSQDPGTSYHEQYF; CDR3nt: TGCGCCAGCAGCCAAGATCCCGGGACATCGTACCACGAGCAGTACTTC; v_gene: TRBV4-1; d_gene: -; j_gene: TRBJ2-7; abundance: -
CDR3aa: CASSHGTGIVNTEAFF; CDR3nt: TGTGCCAGCAGCCACGGGACAGGGATAGTTAACACTGAAGCTTTCTTT; v_gene: TRBV5-4; d_gene: TRBD1; j_gene: TRBJ1-1; abundance: -
CDR3aa: CASSYSRGQPQHF; CDR3nt: TGTGCCAGCAGTTACTCCAGAGGTCAGCCCCAGCATTTT; v_gene: TRBV6-6; d_gene: -; j_gene: TRBJ1-5; abundance: few
CDR3aa: CAWSVRTPGNTGELFF; CDR3nt: TGTGCCTGGAGTGTCCGCACCCCGGGGAACACCGGGGAGCTGTTTTTT; v_gene: TRBV30; d_gene: -; j_gene: TRBJ2-2; abundance: once
CDR3aa: CASSLRSSEQFF; CDR3nt: TGTGCCAGCAGCTTACGTTCCTCCGAGCAGTTCTTC; v_gene: TRBV11-1; d_gene: -; j_gene: TRBJ2-1; abundance: -
CDR3aa: CASSLDRGNTEAFF; CDR3nt: TGTGCCAGCAGCTTGGACAGGGGGAACACTGAAGCTTTCTTT; v_gene: TRBV5-4; d_gene: TRBD1; j_gene: TRBJ1-1; abundance: -
CDR3aa: CSVRTGFRGGANGEQFF; CDR3nt: TGCAGCGTTAGGACAGGCTTCCGCGGGGGGGCTAATGGTGAGCAGTTCTTC; v_gene: TRBV29-1; d_gene: TRBD2; j_gene: TRBJ2-1; abundance: -
CDR3aa: CALRDRGDTDTQYF; CDR3nt: TGTGCCCTCCGTGACAGGGGGGATACAGATACGCAGTATTTT; v_gene: TRBV10-3; d_gene: TRBD1; j_gene: TRBJ2-3; abundance: -
CDR3aa: CAWSDRENQPQHF; CDR3nt: TGTGCCTGGAGTGACAGGGAGAATCAGCCCCAGCATTTT; v_gene: TRBV30; d_gene: -; j_gene: TRBJ1-5; abundance: few
CDR3aa: CASEDSPTDTQYF; CDR3nt: TGCGCCAGCGAGGACAGTCCCACAGATACGCAGTATTTT; v_gene: TRBV5-1; d_gene: -; j_gene: TRBJ2-3; abundance: -
CDR3aa: CASSYTGDGEQYF; CDR3nt: TGTGCCAGCAGTTATACAGGGGATGGCGAGCAGTACTTC; v_gene: TRBV6-6; d_gene: TRBD1; j_gene: TRBJ2-7; abundance: -
CDR3aa: CASSIGGQGDQPQHF; CDR3nt: TGTGCCAGTAGTATTGGAGGGCAGGGTGATCAGCCCCAGCATTTT; v_gene: TRBV19; d_gene: -; j_gene: TRBJ1-5; abundance: -
CDR3aa: CASSRTQGFGEKLFF; CDR3nt: TGTGCCAGCAGCCGAACTCAGGGATTCGGGGAAAAACTGTTTTTT; v_gene: TRBV14; d_gene: -; j_gene: TRBJ1-4; abundance: once
CDR3aa: CASSLGTSQQETQYF; CDR3nt: TGCGCCAGCAGCTTGGGGACTTCCCAGCAAGAGACCCAGTACTTC; v_gene: TRBV5-1; d_gene: -; j_gene: TRBJ2-5; abundance: -
CDR3aa: CASSFRGDGAEAFF; CDR3nt: TGTGCCAGCAGCTTCAGGGGGGATGGCGCTGAAGCTTTCTTT; v_gene: TRBV11-3; d_gene: TRBD1; j_gene: TRBJ1-1; abundance: -
CDR3aa: CASSYPGTSGGGWEQFF; CDR3nt: TGTGCCAGCAGCTACCCCGGGACTAGCGGGGGAGGTTGGGAGCAGTTCTTC; v_gene: TRBV5-6; d_gene: TRBD2; j_gene: TRBJ2-1; abundance: -
CDR3aa: CATSSDKQGPDEQYF; CDR3nt: TGTGCCACCAGCAGCGACAAACAGGGGCCGGACGAGCAGTACTTC; v_gene: TRBV15; d_gene: TRBD1; j_gene: TRBJ2-7; abundance: -
CDR3aa: CASSLGGGAARTF; CDR3nt: TGTGCCAGCAGCTTAGGTGGAGGGGCGGCGCGAACCTTC; v_gene: TRBV7-6; d_gene: -; j_gene: TRBJ1-2; abundance: -
CDR3aa: CASRRAHYTEAFF; CDR3nt: TGTGCCAGTAGGCGCGCGCATTACACTGAAGCTTTCTTT; v_gene: TRBV19; d_gene: -; j_gene: TRBJ1-1; abundance: -
CDR3aa: CASSVRGLGYTF; CDR3nt: TGTGCCAGCAGTGTCAGGGGGCTTGGCTACACCTTC; v_gene: TRBV6-5; d_gene: TRBD1; j_gene: TRBJ1-2; abundance: -
CDR3aa: CASSLRQVDSYNEQFF; CDR3nt: TGCGCCAGCAGCTTAAGGCAGGTCGATTCCTACAATGAGCAGTTCTTC; v_gene: TRBV5-1; d_gene: -; j_gene: TRBJ2-1; abundance: -
CDR3aa: CASSEYEVGPQHF; CDR3nt: TGTGCCAGCAGTGAATATGAGGTTGGGCCCCAGCATTTT; v_gene: TRBV25-1; d_gene: -; j_gene: TRBJ1-5; abundance: -
CDR3aa: CASRYTGDTEAFF; CDR3nt: TGTGCCAGCAGATATACAGGGGACACTGAAGCTTTCTTT; v_gene: TRBV7-2; d_gene: TRBD1; j_gene: TRBJ1-1; abundance: -
CDR3aa: CAISGTGAEAFF; CDR3nt: TGTGCCATCAGCGGGACAGGGGCTGAAGCTTTCTTT; v_gene: TRBV10-3; d_gene: TRBD1; j_gene: TRBJ1-1; abundance: once